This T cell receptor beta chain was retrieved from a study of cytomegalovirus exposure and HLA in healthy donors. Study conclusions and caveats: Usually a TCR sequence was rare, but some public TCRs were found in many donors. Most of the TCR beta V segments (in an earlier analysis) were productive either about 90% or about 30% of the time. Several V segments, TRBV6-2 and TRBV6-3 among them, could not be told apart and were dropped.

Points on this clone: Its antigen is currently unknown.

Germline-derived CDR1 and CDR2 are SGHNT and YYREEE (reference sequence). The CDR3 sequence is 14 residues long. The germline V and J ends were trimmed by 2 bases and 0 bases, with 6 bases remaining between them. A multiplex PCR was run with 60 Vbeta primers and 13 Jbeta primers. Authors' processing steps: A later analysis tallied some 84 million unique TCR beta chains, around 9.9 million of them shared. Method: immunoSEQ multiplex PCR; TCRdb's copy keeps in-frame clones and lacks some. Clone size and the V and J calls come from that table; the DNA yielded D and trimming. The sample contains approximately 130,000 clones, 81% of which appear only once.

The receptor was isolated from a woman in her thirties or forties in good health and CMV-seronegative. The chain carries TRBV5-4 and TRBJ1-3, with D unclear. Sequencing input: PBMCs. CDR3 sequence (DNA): TGTGCCAGCAGCTTTCGAGACTCTGGAAACACCATATATTTT. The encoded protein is CASSFRDSGNTIYF.